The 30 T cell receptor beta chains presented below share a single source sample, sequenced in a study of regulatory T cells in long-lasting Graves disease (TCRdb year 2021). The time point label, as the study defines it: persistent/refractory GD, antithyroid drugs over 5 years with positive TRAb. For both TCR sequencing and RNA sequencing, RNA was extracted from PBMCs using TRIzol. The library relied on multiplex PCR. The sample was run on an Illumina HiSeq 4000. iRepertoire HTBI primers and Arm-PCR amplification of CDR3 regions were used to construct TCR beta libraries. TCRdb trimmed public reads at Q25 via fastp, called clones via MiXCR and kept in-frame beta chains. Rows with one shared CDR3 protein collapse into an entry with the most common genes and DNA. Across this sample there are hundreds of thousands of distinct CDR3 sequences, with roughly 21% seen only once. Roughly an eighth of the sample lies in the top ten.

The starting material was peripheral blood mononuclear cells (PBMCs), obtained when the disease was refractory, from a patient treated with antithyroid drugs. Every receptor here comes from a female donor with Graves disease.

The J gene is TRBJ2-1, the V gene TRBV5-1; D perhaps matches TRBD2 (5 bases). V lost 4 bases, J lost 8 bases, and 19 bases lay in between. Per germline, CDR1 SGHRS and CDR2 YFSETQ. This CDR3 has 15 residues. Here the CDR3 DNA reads TGCGCCAGCAGCGATGTCCTAGATGGAGGCGATGAGCAGTTCTTC. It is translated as CASSDVLDGGDEQFF. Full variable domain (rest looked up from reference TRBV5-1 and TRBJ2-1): KAGVTQTPRYLIKTRGQQVTLSCSPISGHRSVSWYQQTPGQGLQFLFEYFSETQRNKGNFPGRFSGRQFSNSRSEMNVSTLELGDSALYLCASSDVLDGGDEQFFGPGTRLTVL.

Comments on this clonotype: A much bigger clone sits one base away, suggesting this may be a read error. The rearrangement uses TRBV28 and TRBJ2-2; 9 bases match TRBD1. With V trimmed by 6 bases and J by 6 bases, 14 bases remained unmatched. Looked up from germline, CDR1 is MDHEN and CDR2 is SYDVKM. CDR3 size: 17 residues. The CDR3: CASSPIPGTGSSGELFF. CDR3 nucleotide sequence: TGTGCCAGCAGCCCTATCCCCGGGACAGGGTCGTCCGGGGAGCTGTTTTTT.

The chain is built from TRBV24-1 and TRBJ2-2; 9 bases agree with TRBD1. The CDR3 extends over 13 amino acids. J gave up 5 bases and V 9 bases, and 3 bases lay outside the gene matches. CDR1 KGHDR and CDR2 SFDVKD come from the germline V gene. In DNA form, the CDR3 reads TGTGCCACCGAAGGACAGGGGACCGGGGAGCTGTTTTTT. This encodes CATEGQGTGELFF.

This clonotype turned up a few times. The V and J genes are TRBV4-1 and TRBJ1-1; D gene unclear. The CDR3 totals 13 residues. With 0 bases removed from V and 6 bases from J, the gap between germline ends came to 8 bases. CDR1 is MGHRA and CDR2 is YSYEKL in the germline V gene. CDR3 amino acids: CASSQDAKAEAFF. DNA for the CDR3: TGCGCCAGCAGCCAAGATGCCAAGGCTGAAGCTTTCTTT.

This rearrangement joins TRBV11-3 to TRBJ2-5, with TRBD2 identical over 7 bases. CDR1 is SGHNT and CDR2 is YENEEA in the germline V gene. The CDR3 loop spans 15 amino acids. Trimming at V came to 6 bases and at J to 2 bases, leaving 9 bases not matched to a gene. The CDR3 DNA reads TGTGCCAGCAGTCAAGGGCTTAGCGGGCAAGAGACCCAGTACTTC. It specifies CASSQGLSGQETQYF.

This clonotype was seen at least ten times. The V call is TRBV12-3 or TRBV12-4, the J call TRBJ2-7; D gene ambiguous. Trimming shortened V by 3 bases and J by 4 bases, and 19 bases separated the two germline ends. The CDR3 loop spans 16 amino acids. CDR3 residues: CASSFIHSSSAYEQYF. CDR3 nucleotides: TGTGCCAGCAGTTTTATACACTCCTCGTCTGCGTACGAGCAGTACTTC.

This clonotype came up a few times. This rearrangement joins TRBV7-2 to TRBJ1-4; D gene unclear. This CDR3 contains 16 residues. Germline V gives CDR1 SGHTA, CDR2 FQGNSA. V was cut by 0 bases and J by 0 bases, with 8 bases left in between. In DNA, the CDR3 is TGTGCCAGCAGCTTAGCCCCCCTTGCAACTAATGAAAAACTGTTTTTT. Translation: CASSLAPLATNEKLFF.

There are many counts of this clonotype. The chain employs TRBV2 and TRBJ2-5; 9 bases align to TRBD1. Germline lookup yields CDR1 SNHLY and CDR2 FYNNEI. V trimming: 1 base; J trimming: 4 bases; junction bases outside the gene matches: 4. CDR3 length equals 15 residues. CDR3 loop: CASSEGTGAPETQYF. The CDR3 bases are TGTGCCAGCAGTGAAGGGACAGGGGCTCCAGAGACCCAGTACTTC.

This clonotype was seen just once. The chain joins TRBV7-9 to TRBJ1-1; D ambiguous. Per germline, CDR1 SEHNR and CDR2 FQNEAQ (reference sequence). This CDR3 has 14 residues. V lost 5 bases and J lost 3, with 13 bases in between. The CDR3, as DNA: TGTGCCAGCAGCCTACAGCTAGGCGACACTGAAGCTTTCTTT. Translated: CASSLQLGDTEAFF.

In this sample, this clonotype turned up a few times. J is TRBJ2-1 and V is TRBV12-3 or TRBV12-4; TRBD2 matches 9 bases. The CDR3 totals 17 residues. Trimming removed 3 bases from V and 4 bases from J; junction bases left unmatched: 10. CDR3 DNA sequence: TGTGCCAGCAGTTTGTGGGCTAGCGGGGCTTTATACAATGAGCAGTTCTTC. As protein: CASSLWASGALYNEQFF.

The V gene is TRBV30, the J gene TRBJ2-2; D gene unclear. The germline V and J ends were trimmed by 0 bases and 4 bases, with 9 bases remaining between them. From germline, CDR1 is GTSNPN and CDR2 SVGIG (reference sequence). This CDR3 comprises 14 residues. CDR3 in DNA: TGTGCCTGGAGTGTACCTTGGGGCACCGGGGAGCTGTTTTTT. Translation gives CAWSVPWGTGELFF.

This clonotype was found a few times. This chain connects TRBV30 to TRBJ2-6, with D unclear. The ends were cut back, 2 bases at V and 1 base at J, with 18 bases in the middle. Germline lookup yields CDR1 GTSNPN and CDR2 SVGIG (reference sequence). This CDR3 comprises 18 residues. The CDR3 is CAWSSSSRLSSGANVLTF. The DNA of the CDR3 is TGTGCCTGGAGTTCAAGTAGTCGACTCTCGTCTGGGGCCAACGTCCTGACTTTC.

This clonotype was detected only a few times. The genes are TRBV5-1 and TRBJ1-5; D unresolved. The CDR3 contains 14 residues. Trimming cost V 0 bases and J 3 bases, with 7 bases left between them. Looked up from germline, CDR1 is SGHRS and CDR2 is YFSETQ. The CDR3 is CASSLAGNNQPQHF. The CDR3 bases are TGCGCCAGCAGCTTGGCAGGAAACAATCAGCCCCAGCATTTT.

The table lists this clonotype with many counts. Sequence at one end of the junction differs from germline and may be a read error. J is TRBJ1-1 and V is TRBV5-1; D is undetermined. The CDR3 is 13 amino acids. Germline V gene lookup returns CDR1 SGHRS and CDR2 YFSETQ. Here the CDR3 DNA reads TGTGCCAGCAGCTTAGATCTGAACACTGAAGCTTTCTTT. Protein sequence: CASSLDLNTEAFF.

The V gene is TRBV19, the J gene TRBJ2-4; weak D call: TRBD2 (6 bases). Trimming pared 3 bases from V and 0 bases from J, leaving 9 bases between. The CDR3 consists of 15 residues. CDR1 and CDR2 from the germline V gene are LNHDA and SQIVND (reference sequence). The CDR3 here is CASSIGGTAKNIQYF. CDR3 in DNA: TGTGCCAGTAGTATCGGGGGAACAGCCAAAAACATTCAGTACTTC.

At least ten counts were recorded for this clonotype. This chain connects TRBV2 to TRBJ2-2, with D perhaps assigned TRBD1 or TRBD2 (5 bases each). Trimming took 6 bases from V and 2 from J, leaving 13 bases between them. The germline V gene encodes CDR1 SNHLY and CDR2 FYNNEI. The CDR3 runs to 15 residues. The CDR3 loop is CASRSRDVNTGELFF. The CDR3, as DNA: TGTGCCAGCAGGTCCCGGGACGTTAACACCGGGGAGCTGTTTTTT.

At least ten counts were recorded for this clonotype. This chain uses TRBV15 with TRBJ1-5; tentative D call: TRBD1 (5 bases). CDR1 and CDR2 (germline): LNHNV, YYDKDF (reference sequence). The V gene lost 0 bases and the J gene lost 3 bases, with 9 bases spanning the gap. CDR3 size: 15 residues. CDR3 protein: CATSRERQSNQPQHF. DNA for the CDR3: TGTGCCACCAGCAGAGAGAGACAGTCCAATCAGCCCCAGCATTTT.

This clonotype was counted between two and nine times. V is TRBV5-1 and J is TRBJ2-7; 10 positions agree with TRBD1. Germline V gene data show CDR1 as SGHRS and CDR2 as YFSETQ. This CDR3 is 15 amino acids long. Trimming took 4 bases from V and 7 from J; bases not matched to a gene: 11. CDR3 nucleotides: TGCGCCAGCAGCGTCACCTGGACAGGGGGTTATGAGCAGTACTTC. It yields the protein CASSVTWTGGYEQYF.

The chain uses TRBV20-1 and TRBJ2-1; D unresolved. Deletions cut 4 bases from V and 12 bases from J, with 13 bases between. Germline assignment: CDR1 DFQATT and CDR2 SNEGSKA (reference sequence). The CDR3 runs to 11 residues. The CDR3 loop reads CSANDRKAQFF. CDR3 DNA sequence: TGCAGTGCTAACGACCGTAAGGCGCAGTTCTTC.

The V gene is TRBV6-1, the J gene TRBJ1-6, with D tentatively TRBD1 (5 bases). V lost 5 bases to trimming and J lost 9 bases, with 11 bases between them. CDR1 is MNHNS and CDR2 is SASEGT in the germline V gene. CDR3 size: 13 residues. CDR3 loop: CASSMGRFSPLHF. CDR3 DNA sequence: TGTGCCAGCAGTATGGGGCGATTTTCACCCCTCCACTTT.

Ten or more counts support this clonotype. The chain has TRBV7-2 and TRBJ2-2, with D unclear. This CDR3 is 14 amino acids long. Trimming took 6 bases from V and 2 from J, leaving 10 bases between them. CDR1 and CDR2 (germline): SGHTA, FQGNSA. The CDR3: CASSLSPNTGELFF. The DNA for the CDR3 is TGTGCCAGCAGTTTAAGCCCCAACACCGGGGAGCTGTTTTTT. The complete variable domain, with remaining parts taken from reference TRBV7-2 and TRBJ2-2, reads GAGVSQSPSNKVTEKGKDVELRCDPISGHTALYWYRQSLGQGLEFLIYFQGNSAPDKSGLPSDRFSAERTGGSVSTLTIQRTQQEDSAVYLCASSLSPNTGELFFGEGSRLTVL.

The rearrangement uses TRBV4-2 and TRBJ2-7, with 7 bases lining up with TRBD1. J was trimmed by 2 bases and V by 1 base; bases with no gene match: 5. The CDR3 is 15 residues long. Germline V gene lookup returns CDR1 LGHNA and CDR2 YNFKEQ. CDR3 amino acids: CASSQGSGQTYEQYF. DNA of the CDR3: TGTGCCAGCAGCCAAGGCTCGGGACAGACCTACGAGCAGTACTTC.

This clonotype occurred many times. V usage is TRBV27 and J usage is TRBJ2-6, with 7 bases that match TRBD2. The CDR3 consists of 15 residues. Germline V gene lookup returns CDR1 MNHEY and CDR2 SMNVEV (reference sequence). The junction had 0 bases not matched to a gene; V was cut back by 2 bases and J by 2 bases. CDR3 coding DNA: TGTGCCAGCAGTTTAAGCGGGACTGGGGCCAACGTCCTGACTTTC. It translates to CASSLSGTGANVLTF.

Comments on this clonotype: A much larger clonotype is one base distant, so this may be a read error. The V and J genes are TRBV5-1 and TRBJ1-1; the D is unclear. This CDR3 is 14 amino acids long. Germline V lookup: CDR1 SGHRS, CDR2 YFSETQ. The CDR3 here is CAGSKQTANTEAFF. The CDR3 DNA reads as TGTGCCGGCAGCAAACAGACTGCGAACACTGAAGCTTTCTTT.

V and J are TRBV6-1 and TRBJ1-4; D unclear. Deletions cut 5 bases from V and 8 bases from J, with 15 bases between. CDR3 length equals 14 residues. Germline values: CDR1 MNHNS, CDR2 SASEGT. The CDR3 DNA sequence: TGTGCCAGCAGTCAGGACGGTTTCAAGGAAAAACTGTTTTTT. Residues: CASSQDGFKEKLFF.

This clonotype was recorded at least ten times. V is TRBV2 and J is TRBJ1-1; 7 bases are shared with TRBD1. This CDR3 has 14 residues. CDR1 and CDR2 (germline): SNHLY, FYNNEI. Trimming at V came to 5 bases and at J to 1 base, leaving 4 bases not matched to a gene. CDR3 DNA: TGTGCCAGCAGTCATGGACAGGAGAACACTGAAGCTTTCTTT. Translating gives CASSHGQENTEAFF.

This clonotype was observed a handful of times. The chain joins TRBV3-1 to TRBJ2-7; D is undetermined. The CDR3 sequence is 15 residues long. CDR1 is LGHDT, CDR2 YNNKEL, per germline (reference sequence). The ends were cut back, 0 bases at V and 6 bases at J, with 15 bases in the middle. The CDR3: CASSQEYSRVSEQYF. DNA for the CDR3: TGTGCCAGCAGCCAAGAGTACTCCCGAGTTAGCGAGCAGTACTTC.

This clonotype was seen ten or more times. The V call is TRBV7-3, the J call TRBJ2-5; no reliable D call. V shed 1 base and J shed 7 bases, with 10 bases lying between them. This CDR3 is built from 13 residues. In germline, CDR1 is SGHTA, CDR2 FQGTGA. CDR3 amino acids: CASSLSPLTTQYF. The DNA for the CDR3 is TGTGCCAGCAGCTTAAGTCCCCTGACGACCCAGTACTTC.

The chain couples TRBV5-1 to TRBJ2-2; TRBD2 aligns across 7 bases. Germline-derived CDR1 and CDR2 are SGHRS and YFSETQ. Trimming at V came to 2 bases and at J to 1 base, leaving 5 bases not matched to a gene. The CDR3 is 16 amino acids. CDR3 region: CASSLASGMNTGELFF. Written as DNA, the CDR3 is TGCGCCAGCAGCTTAGCTAGCGGAATGAACACCGGGGAGCTGTTTTTT.

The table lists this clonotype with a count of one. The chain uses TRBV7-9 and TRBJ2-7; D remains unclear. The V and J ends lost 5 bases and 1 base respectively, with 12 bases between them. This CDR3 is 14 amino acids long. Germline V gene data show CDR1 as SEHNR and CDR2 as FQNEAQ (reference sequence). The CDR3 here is CASSDPLGSYEQYF. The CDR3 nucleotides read TGTGCCAGCAGCGACCCGCTTGGGTCCTACGAGCAGTACTTC.